This TCR beta chain was recorded in a study of shared clonotypes between healthy human individuals. Here immunoSEQ multiplex PCR was the method, and the copy in TCRdb shows in-frame clones only, minus some. Of more than 2,000,000 clones detected, 85% to 95% appear once; the ten largest clones hold under 0.45%. Germline CDR1 and CDR2: SGDLS and YYNGEE. CDR3 size: 12 residues. Between the trimmed V and J ends, which lost 3 bases and 6 bases, there was a span of 8 bases. A split of CD4+ cells into CD45RA+ naive and CD45RA-negative memory subsets was performed. Sequencing was done on a sample of naive CD4+ T cells from PBMCs. Subset: CD45RA+ positively selected. This receptor was identified in a man younger than 35 in good health. Some clones in this sample may be carry-over from other donors' samples. This chain connects TRBV9 to TRBJ2-3; D might be TRBD1 (5 bases). The chain's CDR3 is CASSAHRDTQYF. The CDR3 nucleotides are TGTGCCAGCAGCGCCCACAGGGATACGCAGTATTTT.